The 24 T cell receptor beta chains below all came from one sample that was sequenced in a study of blood T cell repertoires in COVID-19. Clones were sequenced by immunoSEQ multiplex PCR, and TCRdb holds only the in-frame ones, with some missing. Found here are 250,000 to 300,000 clones, roughly 89% of them singletons; the top ten hold roughly 1.9%. The specimen was PBMCs or T cells enriched from blood (not recorded which). The source is a woman aged 55-70 years who had recovered from COVID-19.

The chain is built from TRBV7-2 and TRBJ2-3; unclear D gene. Germline V gives CDR1 SGHTA, CDR2 FQGNSA. Trimming removed 4 bases at V and 8 bases at J, with 10 bases between. The CDR3 is 12 amino acids. The CDR3 loop reads CASSWSLSTQYF. The CDR3, as DNA: TGTGCCAGCAGCTGGAGTCTCAGTACGCAGTATTTT.

For this clone: Within the sample, other DNA sequences also encode this same CDR3. This sequence joins TRBV7-3 and TRBJ1-6, with 8 nucleotides matching TRBD1. This CDR3 has 15 residues. Germline assignment: CDR1 SGHTA and CDR2 FQGTGA. V dropped 4 bases and J dropped 5; count of bases not matched to a gene: 4. The CDR3 region has the DNA TGTGCCAGCAGCTCGCAGGGGGCCCATAATTCACCCCTCCACTTT. Its protein is CASSSQGAHNSPLHF.

The J gene is TRBJ1-1, the V gene TRBV2; D is perhaps TRBD1 (6 bases). The CDR3 is 14 amino acids. Germline V gene sequence: CDR1 SNHLY, CDR2 FYNNEI. Between the trimmed V and J ends, which lost 5 bases and 1 base, there was a span of 11 bases. This chain's CDR3 is CASSLLGGNTEAFF. The DNA for the CDR3 is TGTGCCAGCAGTCTTTTAGGGGGGAACACTGAAGCTTTCTTT. Full variable domain (missing parts from reference TRBV2 and TRBJ1-1): EPEVTQTPSHQVTQMGQEVILRCVPISNHLYFYWYRQILGQKVEFLVSFYNNEISEKSEIFDDQFSVERPDGSNFTLKIRSTKLEDSAMYFCASSLLGGNTEAFFGQGTRLTVV.

The genes are TRBV10-3 and TRBJ1-4; D perhaps matches TRBD1 (6 bases). The CDR3 runs 15 residues. Germline V lookup: CDR1 ENHRY, CDR2 SYGVKD. The V end was cut by 6 bases, the J end by 1 base, with 12 bases between. CDR3 protein: CAISKGEGTNEKLFF. The CDR3 DNA is TGTGCCATCAGCAAGGGGGAGGGAACTAATGAAAAACTGTTTTTT.

The chain carries TRBV5-5 and TRBJ2-3; D may be TRBD1 (6 bases). The germline gives CDR1 SGHKS, CDR2 YYEKEE (reference sequence). V dropped 4 bases and J dropped 2 bases, with 17 bases sitting between them. This CDR3 has 16 residues. CDR3 DNA: TGTGCCAGCAGCCTACAGGGCCCCCTCTTCACAGATACGCAGTATTTT. Its translation: CASSLQGPLFTDTQYF.

The chain combines TRBV30 with TRBJ2-3; D unresolved. CDR3 length: 15 amino acids. In germline, CDR1 is GTSNPN, CDR2 SVGIG (reference sequence). V was shortened by 0 bases and J by 5 bases, with 15 bases between the two germline ends. CDR3 protein: CAWSVSDPKRDTQYF. The CDR3 nucleotides read TGTGCCTGGAGTGTCTCCGATCCGAAGCGAGATACGCAGTATTTT.

V is TRBV19 and J is TRBJ1-5, with TRBD1 matching over 7 bases. V shed 4 bases and J 5 bases; nucleotides not matched to a gene: 5. CDR1 and CDR2 (germline): LNHDA, SQIVND (reference sequence). The CDR3 has 14 amino acids. CDR3 sequence reads: CASSTTGIYQPQHF. The CDR3 region has the DNA TGTGCCAGTAGTACGACAGGGATCTATCAGCCCCAGCATTTT.

The rearrangement joins TRBV28 to TRBJ2-7; TRBD1 matches 10 bases. In germline, CDR1 is MDHEN, CDR2 SYDVKM. There are 15 residues in the CDR3. After removal of 6 bases from V and 4 bases from J, the junction contained 9 bases not matched to a gene. The DNA for the CDR3 is TGTGCCAGCAGAAGACTGACAGGGGGCCTTTACGAGCAGTACTTC. Its protein product is CASRRLTGGLYEQYF.

This clone was seen a handful of times. This chain connects TRBV6-5 to TRBJ1-6; D is possibly TRBD1 (6 bases). The CDR3 totals 14 residues. CDR1 is MNHEY and CDR2 is SVGAGI in the germline V gene. V lost 5 bases to trimming and J lost 8 bases, with 13 bases between them. CDR3 loop: CASSTADSYSPLHF. In nucleotides, the CDR3 is TGTGCCAGCAGTACGGCGGACAGCTATTCACCCCTCCACTTT.

CDR3 sequence (DNA): TGTGCCAGCAGTGACGGGCGGGGGCTGAACACCGGGGAGCTGTTTTTT. Protein product: CASSDGRGLNTGELFF. The chain uses TRBV6-4 and TRBJ2-2; TRBD2 is a possible D gene (7 bases). The length of the CDR3 is 16 residues. Trimming stripped 2 bases from V and 1 base from J, with 11 bases between. Germline V gives CDR1 MRHNA, CDR2 SNTAGT.

The V and J genes are TRBV9 and TRBJ2-3; possible D gene TRBD2, 6 bases. Germline CDR1 SGDLS, CDR2 YYNGEE. The CDR3 is 14 residues long. The V end lost 3 bases, the J end lost 1 base, and 9 bases lay between the germline ends. CDR3: CASSAEGRTDTQYF. DNA for the CDR3: TGTGCCAGCAGCGCGGAGGGTCGCACAGATACGCAGTATTTT.

In regard to this clone: The same CDR3 arises from other DNA sequences in this sample as well. V and J are TRBV28 and TRBJ1-1; TRBD1 aligns across 8 bases. The CDR3 sequence is 12 residues long. Losses at the gene ends were 6 bases for V and 4 bases for J; bases not matched to a gene: 1. Germline loops: CDR1 MDHEN, CDR2 SYDVKM. CDR3: CASSTGGTEAFF. CDR3 nucleotides: TGTGCCAGCAGCACAGGGGGCACTGAAGCTTTCTTT. Variable domain in full (rest from reference TRBV28 and TRBJ1-1): DVKVTQSSRYLVKRTGEKVFLECVQDMDHENMFWYRQDPGLGLRLIYFSYDVKMKEKGDIPEGYSVSREKKERFSLILESASTNQTSMYLCASSTGGTEAFFGQGTRLTVV.

This chain joins TRBV19 and TRBJ2-7, with D unresolved. This CDR3 has 13 amino acids. V was trimmed by 4 bases and J by 7 bases, leaving 14 bases between them. Germline CDR1 and CDR2: LNHDA and SQIVND (reference sequence). CDR3 protein: CASSTAGISEQYF. Here the CDR3 DNA reads TGTGCCAGTAGTACCGCAGGAATTAGTGAGCAGTACTTC. Variable domain in full (rest from reference TRBV19 and TRBJ2-7): DGGITQSPKYLFRKEGQNVTLSCEQNLNHDAMYWYRQDPGQGLRLIYYSQIVNDFQKGDIAEGYSVSREKKESFPLTVTSAQKNPTAFYLCASSTAGISEQYFGPGTRLTVT.

This clone was counted between two and nine times. This chain connects TRBV7-6 to TRBJ2-3; 7 positions agree with TRBD2. The V gene end was trimmed by 4 bases and the J gene end by 1 base; junction bases not matched to a gene: 2. This CDR3 contains 14 residues. Per germline, CDR1 SGHVS and CDR2 FNYEAQ. CDR3 region: CASSSTSGTDTQYF. In DNA, the CDR3 is TGTGCCAGCAGCTCCACTAGCGGCACAGATACGCAGTATTTT.

Worth noting for this clone: In the same sample, other DNA sequences code for this CDR3. The chain combines TRBV5-1 with TRBJ1-1; tentatively, D is TRBD1 (6 bases). Germline CDR1 reads SGHRS; CDR2 reads YFSETQ. V lost 0 bases to trimming and J lost 2 bases, with 8 bases between them. CDR3 length: 14 residues. CDR3 nucleotide sequence: TGCGCCAGCAGCTTGGACAGGGCCAACACTGAAGCTTTCTTT. It yields the protein CASSLDRANTEAFF.

The gene calls are TRBV5-1 and TRBJ2-2; TRBD2 matches 9 bases. The junction had 7 bases not matched to a gene; V was cut back by 3 bases and J by 4 bases. The CDR3 covers 16 residues. Germline values: CDR1 SGHRS, CDR2 YFSETQ. CDR3 in amino acids: CASSWGTSPFTGELFF. DNA of the CDR3: TGCGCCAGCAGCTGGGGGACTAGCCCGTTCACCGGGGAGCTGTTTTTT. Based on the CDR3 plus reference TRBV5-1 and TRBJ2-2, the full variable domain is KAGVTQTPRYLIKTRGQQVTLSCSPISGHRSVSWYQQTPGQGLQFLFEYFSETQRNKGNFPGRFSGRQFSNSRSEMNVSTLELGDSALYLCASSWGTSPFTGELFFGEGSRLTVL.

CDR3 protein: CASGREADTEAFF. The CDR3 DNA reads TGTGCTAGTGGAAGGGAGGCGGACACTGAAGCTTTCTTT. The chain recombines TRBV12-5 with TRBJ1-1; no clear D. Germline V gene lookup returns CDR1 LGHNT and CDR2 FRNRAP. V lost 6 bases to trimming and J lost 3 bases, with 11 bases between them. This CDR3 region has 13 residues.

V is TRBV3-1 (or the pseudogene TRBV3-2) and J is TRBJ2-1, with 9 bases aligning to TRBD1. Germline values: CDR1 LGHDT, CDR2 YNNKEL (reference sequence). The V and J ends lost 2 bases and 16 bases, in that order; junction bases with no gene match: 15. The CDR3 consists of 15 residues. The CDR3 loop reads CASSQYPSQGARSFF. The CDR3 DNA sequence: TGTGCCAGCAGCCAATACCCCTCACAGGGGGCCCGATCCTTCTTC.

This chain uses TRBV19 with TRBJ1-2; D is undetermined. The CDR3 is 17 amino acids. The germline CDR1 and CDR2 sequences are LNHDA and SQIVND (reference sequence). V lost 3 bases, J lost 8 bases, and 25 bases lay in between. DNA for the CDR3: TGTGCCAGTAGTATGCCCCATCGGGCCGGGAGAAATCTAGGCTACACCTTC. Translation: CASSMPHRAGRNLGYTF.

The chain recombines TRBV5-1 with TRBJ1-2, with TRBD1 identical over 9 bases. Germline V gene data show CDR1 as SGHRS and CDR2 as YFSETQ. The CDR3 consists of 15 residues. Trimming at V came to 5 bases and at J to 5 bases, leaving 10 bases not matched to a gene. This CDR3 reads CASRAGQGVRYGYTF. CDR3 nucleotides: TGCGCCAGCAGGGCGGGACAGGGAGTTCGTTATGGCTACACCTTC.

The rearrangement links TRBV7-8 to TRBJ2-7, with 7 bases matching TRBD2. Germline V lookup: CDR1 SGHVS, CDR2 FQNEAQ. Unmatched junction bases numbered 31, after V lost 7 bases and J lost 1 base. This CDR3 is built from 22 residues. CDR3 sequence: CASTPAWEGWVPLDGGSYEQYF. CDR3 in DNA: TGTGCCAGCACCCCGGCTTGGGAGGGATGGGTGCCCTTGGATGGAGGTTCCTACGAGCAGTACTTC.

J is TRBJ1-2 and V is TRBV10-3, with TRBD1 identical over 9 bases. This CDR3 is 14 amino acids long. With 2 bases clipped from V and 7 bases from J, the junction kept 5 bases outside the gene matches. Germline V lookup: CDR1 ENHRY, CDR2 SYGVKD. The CDR3 region has the DNA TGTGCCATCAGTGAGCCGGGACAGGGAGGTGGCTACACCTTC. Encoded protein: CAISEPGQGGGYTF.

The V call is TRBV9, the J call TRBJ2-2; no reliable D call. CDR3 length equals 16 residues. V lost 4 bases and J lost 1, with 14 bases in between. Per germline, CDR1 SGDLS and CDR2 YYNGEE. The CDR3 sequence: CASSLPLGRNTGELFF. The CDR3 DNA reads as TGTGCCAGCAGCCTCCCCCTAGGCAGGAACACCGGGGAGCTGTTTTTT.

The gene calls are TRBV6-5 and TRBJ1-5, with D uncertain. This CDR3 has 13 residues. V shed 5 bases and J shed 3 bases, with 8 bases lying between them. Germline V gives CDR1 MNHEY, CDR2 SVGAGI. The CDR3 spells CASSREVNQPQHF. Here the CDR3 DNA reads TGTGCCAGCAGTAGGGAGGTCAATCAGCCCCAGCATTTT.